This T cell receptor beta chain was recovered during a study of blood T cell repertoires in COVID-19. Whole-study context: Sources were T cells, B-cell-depleted T cells, or PBMCs; the material itself was cDNA or gDNA.

Trimming took 0 bases from V and 4 from J; bases not matched to a gene: 3. The CDR3 has 15 residues. The germline CDR1 and CDR2 sequences are MNHEY and SMNVEV (reference sequence). In the authors' workflow: It was from reference gene primer amplification that nucleated cell counts were estimated. Generated by immunoSEQ multiplex PCR, the TCRdb table keeps only in-frame clones and is missing some. V, J and clone size reflect that table, while D and trimming were determined from the DNA. The sample records some 220,000 clones, approximately 82% being singletons. The sequence derives from a man aged 50 to 60 with active or convalescent COVID-19. The V gene is TRBV27, the J gene TRBJ2-1; 7 nucleotides align to TRBD2. Sequenced: peripheral blood. CDR3 loop: CASSLSGEGYNEQFF. The DNA of the CDR3 is TGTGCCAGCAGTTTATCGGGGGAGGGGTACAATGAGCAGTTCTTC.